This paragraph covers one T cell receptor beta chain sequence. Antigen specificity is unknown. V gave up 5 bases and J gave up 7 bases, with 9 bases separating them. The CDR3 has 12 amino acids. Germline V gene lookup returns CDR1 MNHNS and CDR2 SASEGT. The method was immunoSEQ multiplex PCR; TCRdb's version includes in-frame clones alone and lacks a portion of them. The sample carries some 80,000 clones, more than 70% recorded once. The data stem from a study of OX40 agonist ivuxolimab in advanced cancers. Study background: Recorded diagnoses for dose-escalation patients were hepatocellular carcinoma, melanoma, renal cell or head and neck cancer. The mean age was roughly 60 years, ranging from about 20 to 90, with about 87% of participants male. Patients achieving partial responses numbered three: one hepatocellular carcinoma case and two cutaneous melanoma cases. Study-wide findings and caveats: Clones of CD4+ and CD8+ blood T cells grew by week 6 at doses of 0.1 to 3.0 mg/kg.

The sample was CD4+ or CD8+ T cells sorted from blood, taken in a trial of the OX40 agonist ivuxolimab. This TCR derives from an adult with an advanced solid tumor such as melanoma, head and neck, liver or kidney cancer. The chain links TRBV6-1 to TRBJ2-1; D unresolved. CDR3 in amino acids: CASSSWDNEQFF. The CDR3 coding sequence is TGTGCCAGCAGTTCCTGGGATAATGAGCAGTTCTTC.